This TCR beta chain appears in the sequencing data of a study of cytomegalovirus exposure and HLA in healthy donors (dated by TCRdb to about 2017). Study-wide context: An earlier analysis of about 560 of the donors reported 250 to 350 Gb of sequence data and some 110 million unique TCR beta sequences obtained from around 190 million T cells. The study aimed to test whether cataloging public T cell receptors could reveal signatures of past pathogen exposure. HLA typing included class I and class II loci at four-digit resolution. Roughly five DR-DQ haplotypes were handled as single units for association and clustering because linkage in the cohort was strong. Among a few hundred genotyped donors of the cohort, an average of roughly 240,000 unique TCR beta nucleotide sequences were sequenced per donor, roughly 18% of them non-productive. All discovery cohort repertoires had been generated using a single sequencing platform. The later analysis used no new phenotypic data to find candidate immune exposures, relying instead on TCR beta sequences and their occurrence across donors. A later genetic analysis used genome-wide SNP genotypes for about 55% of the 666 donors, treating that subset as a discovery cohort. An early release covering just under 650 HLA-typed donors comprised 250 to 350 gigabases of sequencing data and around 80 million unique TCR sequences. The study profiled the T cell repertoires of about 640 subjects by immunosequencing and related them to cytomegalovirus serostatus. A later analysis re-examined previously published TCR beta repertoires from around 670 donors and added high-resolution HLA genotyping to investigate patterns of TCR occurrence. Donor age, sex, ethnicity and CMV serostatus were collected together with the repertoire data. Typing coverage varied by locus: roughly 620-640 donors for A, B, C, DRB1 and DQB1; more than 500 for DQA1; about 600 for DPA1; about 450 for DPB1. Of the roughly 400 genotyped donors, 81% were placed in the genetic ancestry cluster associated with self-reported Caucasian donors. Besides the first cohort of approximately 670 subjects, a separate validation cohort made up of 95 to 150 different subjects was used. High-throughput TCR immunosequencing, statistical association of individual TCRs with disease status, and machine learning were combined to predict cytomegalovirus infection status. In an earlier analysis of several hundred of the donors, high-throughput TCR beta sequencing was used to judge whether each TCR beta V gene segment behaved as functional or pseudogenic.

The cohort comprised 666 healthy bone marrow donors. Cohort members were all nominally healthy when sampled, although unrecorded immune exposures were likely present. The donor was CMV seronegative and belonged to the group of 352 seronegative cohort members. Each donor provided a peripheral blood sample, and peripheral blood mononuclear cells were used for TCR beta sequencing. Genomic DNA was extracted from the blood cell samples with the Qiagen DNeasy Blood Extraction Kit. The library was made by the immunoSEQ multiplex PCR assay. A mixture of 60 forward primers for TCR Vbeta segments and 13 reverse primers for TCR Jbeta segments was used in the multiplex PCR. A multiplex PCR assay on genomic DNA amplified the CDR3 region of rearranged TCR beta genes. Amplified TCR beta libraries were sequenced as 87-base-pair reads on the Illumina HiSeq System. On the study's bioinformatics: Across the 670 or so repertoires, a later analysis counted roughly 84 million unique TCR beta chains, around 11 million of which were shared by at least two donors. A nearest-neighbor algorithm error-corrected the raw reads and collapsed the reads into unique sequences, merging closely related sequences to remove PCR and sequencing errors. Alignment of CDR3 sequences to IMGT reference sequences was used to assign V, D and J gene segments. For a sequence to be retained, at least a six-nucleotide match to both a V gene segment and a J gene segment was required. A rearrangement counted as productive if the CDR3 had no stop codons and remained in frame with V and J, and every other rearrangement counted as non-productive. Following IMGT convention, CDR3 was defined as the stretch from the second conserved V-encoded cysteine to the conserved J-encoded phenylalanine. The earlier analysis of some 580 of the donors excluded any sequence lacking an unambiguous match to a single V gene segment. In an earlier analysis of almost 600 of the donors, a V segment was called functional when productive rearrangements were above 56.7%, and segregating when the standard deviation between donors exceeded 5%. To diagnose cytomegalovirus status from the catalog of TCR beta chain sequences, a statistical classification framework was built. In a later analysis, V and J genes were assigned by comparing TCR nucleotide sequences against IMGT/GENE-DB human TR gene sequences. In a later analysis, CDR3 sequences and most-parsimonious VDJ recombination scenarios were assigned using the TCRdist pipeline. In a later analysis, each TCR beta chain was defined by its CDR3 amino acid sequence together with its V-gene family, and reads lacking a unique V-gene family were excluded. In a later analysis, 550 to 650 highly shared, low-generation-probability nucleotide sequences were removed to address suspected cross-contamination and a sequencing artifact. A later analysis calculated a clonal expansion index for each public chain from normalized within-repertoire ranks of inferred template counts. A later analysis computed generation probabilities with a VDJ recombination model fitted to out-of-frame rearrangements, and checked the results against IGoR. In a later analysis, hypergeometric tests were used to score TCR-TCR, TCR-HLA and TCR-CMV co-occurrence, with a repertoire-size bias correction applied to TCR pairs. In a later analysis, false discovery rates were estimated by permuting HLA or CMV assignments 20 times. A later analysis grouped co-occurring TCRs with DBSCAN, adding TCRdist sequence similarity when clustering within HLA-allele-positive subsets. For co-occurrence clustering, repertoires with fewer than 30,000 or more than 120,000 public chains were excluded, along with four or five repertoires with anomalous nucleotide sharing. TCRdb provides this immuneACCESS table in a form limited to in-frame rearrangements. Some clones are lacking; in checked studies, under half of them reflect an unresolved V gene, and why the rest are absent is not known. V and J calls and clone size are copied from that table; D and trimming were computed from the DNA. In all, the sample holds some 180,000 clones, and about four fifths of those were seen once. Of the sample, roughly 3% is held by the ten largest clones.

Details on this clone: Its antigen is still unknown. Base quality data are lacking; no much larger clone is found one base away.

Trimming costs V 6 bases and J 4 bases, and their ends lie 19 bases apart. According to the germline V gene (reference sequence), CDR1 reads LNHDA and CDR2 reads SQIVND. The CDR3 numbers 16 residues from cysteine through phenylalanine. Only the CDR3 region is kept as DNA, spanning 48 bases read in frame from base 1. Paper-wide results and their limitations: A further reported finding was that TCR beta sequences accurately predicted the HLA-A and HLA-B alleles for most subjects in the first cohort. In an earlier analysis of some 640 of the donors, most TCR beta V segments were observed in productive rearrangements about 87% or about 30% of the time, broadly matching IMGT annotations. Strong co-occurrence of HLA alleles, especially DR and DQ, made assigning TCR associations to individual alleles difficult. The only immune exposure information available for the cohort was CMV serostatus. A later analysis found that TCR association rates varied across HLA loci, with DRB1 alleles showing the most associated TCRs and HLA-C alleles the fewest. Compared with the 666-donor mean, donors in an Asian-associated ancestry cluster had fewer N-insertions in productive TCRs, according to a later genetic analysis. At a false discovery rate of 0.05, a later analysis linked around 15,000 TCR beta sequences to specific HLA alleles. Correlated functional status among segregating V segments might be attributable to linkage disequilibrium, but an unknown experimental factor could not be ruled out. A cluster of highly shared sequence variants was judged likely to be a technical artifact of the sequencing pipeline. An association between a missense DCLRE1C variant and V-gene and J-gene trimming of TCR beta chains was found in a later genetic analysis and replicated in an independent cohort. In a later analysis, most CMV-associated TCR beta chains were found to appear HLA-restricted, with HLA associations seemingly driven largely by CMV exposure. Only TCR beta chains were sequenced in this cohort, and the absence of alpha or paired-chain data limited detectable features. In a later analysis, several top co-occurrence clusters were reported to appear linked to parvovirus B19, influenza, CMV and Epstein-Barr virus. In vitro tests confirmed that a few of the cytomegalovirus-associated TCR beta chains recognize cytomegalovirus antigens. The authors suggested that the approach could potentially be extended to other disease states and immunological phenotypes. The 87-base-pair reads could not distinguish some IMGT-functional V segments, including TRBV6-2 and TRBV6-3, so those segments were excluded. While some public TCRs were present in many individuals, most TCR sequences turned up only very rarely across donors. In the study, approximately 160 TCR beta chains were listed as associated with cytomegalovirus. The classifier was reported to diagnose cytomegalovirus status with high specificity and sensitivity in both the original and validation cohorts. In a later analysis, HLA-associated TCR beta chains showed more clonal expansion and lower generation probabilities than non-associated chains that were equally common. Sequencing depth was assumed to be roughly uniform across donors in the presence/absence analyses, though that assumption may not hold. HLA typing was unavailable for some donors at each locus, so association tests used only the typed subset. Because counts were too low, about 15 rarely observed V segments, including chromosome 9 orphons, were left out of the earlier analysis of approximately 580 of the donors.

Rearrangement joined TRBV19 to TRBJ2-1; tentative D gene TRBD2, with 6 bases matching. This TCR was recovered from a female donor in good health and CMV-seronegative. The sequenced sample consisted of PBMCs. The CDR3 protein sequence reads: CASSLMGGRTYNEQFF. The sequenced DNA: TGTGCCAGTAGCCTCATGGGAGGACGGACGTACAATGAGCAGTTCTTC. This CDR3, with the reference TRBV19 and TRBJ2-1 proteins standing in past its ends, gives the full variable domain DGGITQSPKYLFRKEGQNVTLSCEQNLNHDAMYWYRQDPGQGLRLIYYSQIVNDFQKGDIAEGYSVSREKKESFPLTVTSAQKNPTAFYLCASSLMGGRTYNEQFFGPGTRLTVL.